The 30 T cell receptor beta chains in this list originate from one sample, sequenced in a study of blood T cell repertoires in COVID-19. The table came from immunoSEQ multiplex PCR; TCRdb's copy has only in-frame clones and leaves some out. Found here are hundreds of thousands of clones, around 82% of them singletons; the top ten hold approximately 3.8%. The specimen was PBMCs or T cells enriched from blood (not recorded which). These receptor sequences come from a woman in her forties who had been exposed to COVID-19.

Note on this clone: Other DNA sequences in this specimen translate into the identical CDR3. The J gene is TRBJ1-2, the V gene TRBV5-4; D ambiguous. The CDR3 runs 13 residues. Trimming cost V 4 bases and J 3 bases, with 10 bases left between them. Germline V lookup: CDR1 SGHNT, CDR2 YYREEE (reference sequence). CDR3 coding DNA: TGTGCCAGCAGCCCCGACGGGGACTATGGCTACACCTTC. Its translation: CASSPDGDYGYTF. The full variable domain, with the rest looked up from reference TRBV5-4 and TRBJ1-2, is ETGVTQSPTHLIKTRGQQVTLRCSSQSGHNTVSWYQQALGQGPQFIFQYYREEENGRGNFPPRFSGLQFPNYSSELNVNALELDDSALYLCASSPDGDYGYTFGSGTRLTVV.

The V gene is TRBV7-2, the J gene TRBJ2-5, with D maybe TRBD1 (5 bases). The germline CDR1 and CDR2 sequences are SGHTA and FQGNSA. CDR3 length equals 14 residues. V gave up 4 bases and J gave up 2 bases, with 11 bases separating them. This chain's CDR3 is CASSSKDIQETQYF. The CDR3 nucleotides are TGTGCCAGCAGCTCTAAGGACATACAAGAGACCCAGTACTTC.

The chain combines TRBV10-2 with TRBJ2-3; D is possibly TRBD2 (6 bases). V lost 10 bases, J lost 0 bases, and 11 bases lay in between. The CDR3 is 13 amino acids. The germline CDR1 and CDR2 sequences are WSHSY and SAAADI. This CDR3 is CATARGSTDTQYF. Written as DNA, the CDR3 is TGCGCCACGGCACGGGGGAGCACAGATACGCAGTATTTT.

The J gene is TRBJ1-2, the V gene TRBV18; D gene unclear. V was pared by 3 bases and J by 4 bases, with 12 bases between. This CDR3 has 14 amino acids. The germline V gene encodes CDR1 KGHSH and CDR2 LQKENI. Here the CDR3 DNA reads TGTGCCAGCTCACCCAACCGGGATATCTATGGCTACACCTTC. Translating it yields CASSPNRDIYGYTF.

This rearrangement joins TRBV6-5 to TRBJ2-3, with 15 bases that match TRBD2. Trimming removed 6 bases from V and 7 bases from J; junction bases left unmatched: 2. The length of the CDR3 is 14 residues. Germline V gene data show CDR1 as MNHEY and CDR2 as SVGAGI. Here the CDR3 reads CASRGLAGGYTQYF. CDR3 in DNA: TGTGCCAGCAGGGGACTAGCGGGGGGCTATACGCAGTATTTT.

CDR3 protein: CAIWRGAEAFF. The CDR3 DNA is TGTGCCATTTGGCGGGGGGCTGAAGCTTTCTTT. The chain employs TRBV19 and TRBJ1-1, with D possibly TRBD1 on 5 matching bases. The germline V gene has CDR1 LNHDA and CDR2 SQIVND (reference sequence). The ends were cut back, 10 bases at V and 6 bases at J, with 12 bases in the middle. The CDR3 spans 11 residues.

The rearrangement links TRBV18 to TRBJ2-2; 9 positions agree with TRBD1. Germline assignment: CDR1 KGHSH and CDR2 LQKENI. V shed 3 bases and J 4 bases; nucleotides not matched to a gene: 9. The length of the CDR3 is 17 residues. DNA of the CDR3: TGTGCCAGCTCACCCCCCTCGGGACAGGGATTCACCGGGGAGCTGTTTTTT. Its translation: CASSPPSGQGFTGELFF.

The chain is built from TRBV28 and TRBJ2-2, with TRBD1 as a possible D gene (5 bases). CDR3 length: 17 amino acids. V was cut by 6 bases and J by 4 bases, with 21 bases left in between. Per germline, CDR1 MDHEN and CDR2 SYDVKM. Here the CDR3 reads CASRGVDDKSPTGELFF. CDR3 nucleotide sequence: TGTGCCAGCAGAGGGGTGGATGACAAATCGCCCACCGGGGAGCTGTTTTTT.

The CDR3 sequence is CASSLLDRALTEAFF. CDR3 coding DNA: TGTGCCAGCAGCCTTCTGGACAGGGCGTTGACTGAAGCTTTCTTT. The V call is TRBV9, the J call TRBJ1-1; TRBD1 agrees at 8 bases. The CDR3 spans 15 residues. CDR1 and CDR2 from the germline V gene are SGDLS and YYNGEE. V lost 4 bases, J lost 5 bases, and 10 bases stayed unmatched.

CDR3 nucleotides: TGTGCCAGCAGCCCAAAGACGGGGGACAGAAATTCACCCCTCCACTTT. It specifies CASSPKTGDRNSPLHF. J is TRBJ1-6 and V is TRBV7-9, with 7 bases lining up with TRBD1. V was clipped by 5 bases and J by 7 bases; unmatched bases: 11. Germline V CDR1 and CDR2: SEHNR, FQNEAQ (reference sequence). The CDR3 has 16 residues.

This chain connects TRBV29-1 to TRBJ1-1; D not resolved. CDR1 is SQVTM, CDR2 ANQGSEA, per germline. The CDR3 runs to 14 residues. V was pared by 4 bases and J by 0 bases, with 12 bases between. CDR3 DNA sequence: TGCAGCGTTGGGGCAGATCCACTGAACACTGAAGCTTTCTTT. It specifies CSVGADPLNTEAFF.

The rearrangement joins TRBV30 to TRBJ2-7, with D perhaps matching TRBD1 (5 bases). This CDR3 is 11 amino acids long. Trimming stripped 3 bases from V and 5 bases from J, with 8 bases between. Germline V gives CDR1 GTSNPN, CDR2 SVGIG (reference sequence). The CDR3 nucleotides read TGTGCCTGGAGCCCCAGGGACGAGCAGTACTTC. Its translation is CAWSPRDEQYF. The full variable domain, rest sourced from reference TRBV30 and TRBJ2-7, is SQTIHQWPATLVQPVGSPLSLECTVEGTSNPNLYWYRQAAGRGLQLLFYSVGIGQISSEVPQNLSASRPQDRQFILSSKKLLLSDSGFYLCAWSPRDEQYFGPGTRLTVT.

J is TRBJ1-3 and V is TRBV9; 7 bases align to TRBD1. The CDR3 is 14 residues long. With V trimmed by 1 base and J by 6 bases, 4 bases remained unmatched. CDR1 is SGDLS and CDR2 is YYNGEE in the germline V gene. The CDR3 loop is CASSVNTGANTIYF. For the CDR3, the DNA is TGTGCCAGCAGCGTAAACACAGGGGCAAACACCATATATTTT. The full variable domain, rest sourced from reference TRBV9 and TRBJ1-3, is DSGVTQTPKHLITATGQRVTLRCSPRSGDLSVYWYQQSLDQGLQFLIQYYNGEERAKGNILERFSAQQFPDLHSELNLSSLELGDSALYFCASSVNTGANTIYFGEGSWLTVV.

Notes on this clone: The final CDR3 position lacks the conserved phenylalanine or tryptophan, pointing to a likely read error. The DNA is left out, because the CDR3 cannot be placed on it with certainty; the CDR3 is given as TCRdb lists it. The V gene is TRBV5-8, the J gene TRBJ1-2; the D call in the table, TRBD1, was not verified against the DNA. Both ends counted, the CDR3 spans 11 residues. Germline CDR1 is SGHTS and CDR2 is YDEGEE. The CDR3 here is CASSLVEGDSV.

The J gene is TRBJ1-2, the V gene TRBV7-9; D gene unclear. Trimming shortened V by 8 bases and J by 0 bases, and 10 bases separated the two germline ends. Germline CDR1 SEHNR, CDR2 FQNEAQ (reference sequence). This CDR3 has 13 residues. In DNA form, the CDR3 reads TGTGCCAGCGCGGCTGGTCCTAACTATGGCTACACCTTC. Translated, it gives CASAAGPNYGYTF.

The chain combines TRBV7-8 with TRBJ1-3; tentative D call: TRBD1 (5 bases). The germline V gene encodes CDR1 SGHVS and CDR2 FQNEAQ. The CDR3 has 16 residues. Trimming left V 5 bases short and J 7 bases short, with 21 bases between. The CDR3 sequence is CASSQFGGPGRNTIYF. DNA of the CDR3: TGTGCCAGCAGCCAGTTTGGGGGTCCAGGGAGGAACACCATATATTTT. Full variable domain (rest looked up from reference TRBV7-8 and TRBJ1-3): GAGVSQSPRYKVAKRGQDVALRCDPISGHVSLFWYQQALGQGPEFLTYFQNEAQLDKSGLPSDRFFAERPEGSVSTLKIQRTQQEDSAVYLCASSQFGGPGRNTIYFGEGSWLTVV.

V is TRBV19 and J is TRBJ1-2, with 11 bases matching TRBD1. In germline, CDR1 is LNHDA, CDR2 SQIVND (reference sequence). The ends lost 3 bases at V and 7 bases at J; junction bases unmatched: 7. This CDR3 has 15 amino acids. The CDR3 protein is CASSMGDRGIGGYTF. CDR3 DNA: TGTGCCAGTAGTATGGGGGACAGGGGGATCGGTGGCTACACCTTC.

The chain links TRBV28 to TRBJ2-2; 9 nucleotides align to TRBD2. J was trimmed by 6 bases and V by 6 bases; bases with no gene match: 8. The CDR3 totals 15 residues. Germline V gene sequence: CDR1 MDHEN, CDR2 SYDVKM. CDR3 residues: CASRISGGRPGELFF. CDR3 nucleotide sequence: TGTGCCAGCAGAATTAGCGGGGGCCGCCCCGGGGAGCTGTTTTTT. Drawing the rest from reference TRBV28 and TRBJ2-2, the complete variable domain is DVKVTQSSRYLVKRTGEKVFLECVQDMDHENMFWYRQDPGLGLRLIYFSYDVKMKEKGDIPEGYSVSREKKERFSLILESASTNQTSMYLCASRISGGRPGELFFGEGSRLTVL.

The rearrangement uses TRBV6-5 and TRBJ1-5, with 8 bases identical to TRBD1. The germline V gene encodes CDR1 MNHEY and CDR2 SVGAGI. The CDR3 is made up of 14 amino acids. Unmatched junction bases numbered 7, after V lost 5 bases and J lost 7 bases. The CDR3 is CASSPGTGSQPQHF. The CDR3 region has the DNA TGTGCCAGCAGTCCCGGGACAGGATCCCAGCCCCAGCATTTT.

The chain carries TRBV6-5 and TRBJ1-2; possible D gene TRBD1, 5 bases. The CDR3 loop spans 15 amino acids. Germline V CDR1 and CDR2: MNHEY, SVGAGI. The V end lost 4 bases, the J end lost 7 bases, and 19 bases lay between the germline ends. The CDR3 reads CASSFNGGRGFGYTF. The CDR3 DNA sequence: TGTGCCAGCAGTTTTAACGGGGGACGGGGGTTTGGCTACACCTTC.

V is TRBV7-2 and J is TRBJ2-1; D possibly corresponds to TRBD2 (5 bases). This CDR3 is built from 13 residues. V was cut by 5 bases and J by 5 bases, with 10 bases left in between. The germline CDR1 and CDR2 sequences are SGHTA and FQGNSA. Written as DNA, the CDR3 is TGTGCCAGCAGCCACCAGAGGGACAATGAGCAGTTCTTC. It yields the protein CASSHQRDNEQFF. The full variable domain, its missing parts supplied by reference TRBV7-2 and TRBJ2-1, is GAGVSQSPSNKVTEKGKDVELRCDPISGHTALYWYRQSLGQGLEFLIYFQGNSAPDKSGLPSDRFSAERTGGSVSTLTIQRTQQEDSAVYLCASSHQRDNEQFFGPGTRLTVL.

The chain carries TRBV5-1 and TRBJ2-1; 13 bases map to TRBD2. The CDR3 is 17 amino acids. Trimming cost V 4 bases and J 8 bases; bases outside gene matches: 12. Germline CDR1 reads SGHRS; CDR2 reads YFSETQ. CDR3 loop: CASSLGTSGAAGDEQFF. The CDR3 DNA reads TGCGCCAGCAGCCTAGGGACTAGCGGGGCCGCCGGCGATGAGCAGTTCTTC.

The chain carries TRBV9 and TRBJ2-3; 8 bases agree with TRBD2. This CDR3 is built from 16 residues. V lost 3 bases, J lost 0 bases, and 6 bases stayed unmatched. Germline V gene sequence: CDR1 SGDLS, CDR2 YYNGEE. CDR3 coding DNA: TGTGCCAGCAGCGCCCTCGCGGGGGGCAGCACAGATACGCAGTATTTT. Protein product: CASSALAGGSTDTQYF.

The CDR3: CASRSRAPYGYTF. In DNA form, the CDR3 reads TGTGCCAGCAGATCCAGGGCTCCCTATGGCTACACCTTC. The rearrangement links TRBV5-5 to TRBJ1-2; perhaps TRBD1 as D (5 bases). Germline CDR1 and CDR2: SGHKS and YYEKEE (reference sequence). Trimming stripped 5 bases from V and 4 bases from J, with 12 bases between. The CDR3 length is 13 residues.

This sequence joins TRBV7-9 and TRBJ1-1, with D possibly matching TRBD1 (6 bases). With 0 bases removed from V and 1 base from J, the gap between germline ends came to 6 bases. The germline gives CDR1 SEHNR, CDR2 FQNEAQ (reference sequence). The CDR3 runs 14 residues. CDR3 bases: TGTGCCAGCAGCTTAGCACAGGGGAACACTGAAGCTTTCTTT. It codes for CASSLAQGNTEAFF. The full variable domain, in which reference TRBV7-9 and TRBJ1-1 provide the parts outside the CDR3, is DTGVSQNPRHKITKRGQNVTFRCDPISEHNRLYWYRQTLGQGPEFLTYFQNEAQLEKSRLLSDRFSAERPKGSFSTLEIQRTEQGDSAMYLCASSLAQGNTEAFFGQGTRLTVV.

This clone has a handful of counts. The chain couples TRBV7-9 to TRBJ1-5; TRBD1 aligns across 7 bases. The CDR3 has 14 residues. Germline V gene lookup returns CDR1 SEHNR and CDR2 FQNEAQ (reference sequence). With V trimmed by 8 bases and J by 4 bases, 8 bases remained unmatched. CDR3 region: CASQGDIWNQPQHF. In DNA, the CDR3 is TGTGCCAGCCAGGGGGACATTTGGAATCAGCCCCAGCATTTT. Combining the CDR3 with reference TRBV7-9 and TRBJ1-5 gives the whole variable domain DTGVSQNPRHKITKRGQNVTFRCDPISEHNRLYWYRQTLGQGPEFLTYFQNEAQLEKSRLLSDRFSAERPKGSFSTLEIQRTEQGDSAMYLCASQGDIWNQPQHFGDGTRLSIL.

This clone is a singleton in its sample. J is TRBJ2-7 and V is TRBV6-1, with D maybe TRBD1 (6 bases). V dropped 1 base and J dropped 3 bases, with 13 bases sitting between them. The CDR3 consists of 15 residues. Germline CDR1 is MNHNS and CDR2 is SASEGT. CDR3 bases: TGTGCCAGCAGTGAAGGGACCCACAGGGTCTACGAGCAGTACTTC. Its protein product is CASSEGTHRVYEQYF.

V is TRBV6-2 or TRBV6-3 and J is TRBJ1-6; possibly TRBD1 for D (5 bases). The CDR3 sequence is 17 residues long. V was clipped by 4 bases and J by 9 bases, with 22 bases between them. Germline values: CDR1 MNHEY, CDR2 SVGEGT. CDR3 coding DNA: TGTGCCAGCAGTTCGGACACCGCGTGGAGGGATCGTTCACCCCTCCACTTT. Its protein product is CASSSDTAWRDRSPLHF.

The gene calls are TRBV5-6 and TRBJ2-7; TRBD2 matches at 11 bases. The CDR3 runs to 15 residues. With 0 bases clipped from V and 3 bases from J, the junction kept 2 bases outside the gene matches. CDR1 is SGHDT and CDR2 is YYEEEE in the germline V gene. The CDR3 protein is CASSLGLAGSYEQYF. The CDR3 nucleotides are TGTGCCAGCAGCTTGGGACTAGCGGGGAGCTACGAGCAGTACTTC.

V is TRBV6-1 and J is TRBJ2-3, with TRBD1 matching over 8 bases. CDR3 length: 15 residues. The germline V gene has CDR1 MNHNS and CDR2 SASEGT. J gave up 2 bases and V 3 bases, and 4 bases lay outside the gene matches. CDR3 sequence (DNA): TGTGCCAGCAGTGACCCCCAGGGGGCCACAGATACGCAGTATTTT. Protein: CASSDPQGATDTQYF.